The rows below give T cell receptor beta chains drawn from one sample of a study of shared T cell receptors in the human thymus. This table comes from immunoSEQ multiplex PCR, and its TCRdb copy is limited to in-frame clones, with some not included. The sample has almost 550,000 clones; approximately 80% are singletons. This sample also appeared in a second study, on human thymus T cells.

What was sequenced was thymocytes. These receptors all come from a boy under two years old with a congenital heart defect. The CDR3 runs from the conserved cysteine through the conserved F or W. Fields, in order: V gene, clone size, J gene, D gene, CDR3 DNA, CDR3 protein. D genes are given only for firm matches. Size tells how often a clone was seen (once, few, many) or the class of an expanded clone, and some rows leave it out.

TRBV19	NA	TRBJ1-1	NA	TGTGCCAGTAGTATCTCACTGGACAGGAACACTGAAGCTTTCTTT	CASSISLDRNTEAFF
TRBV29-1	NA	TRBJ1-2	NA	TGCAGCGTTGGGCAGGCCTCCTATGGCTACACCTTC	CSVGQASYGYTF
TRBV29-1	NA	TRBJ1-2	NA	TGCAGCGTTGAGGGGCCTCCGGGACTCGCCTATGGCTACACCTTC	CSVEGPPGLAYGYTF
TRBV4-1	NA	TRBJ2-7	TRBD2	TGCGCCAGCAGCCGATTAGCGGGAGGGGGCTACGAGCAGTACTTC	CASSRLAGGGYEQYF
TRBV27	NA	TRBJ1-3	NA	TGTGCCACCCTTCGGGTGGGAAACACCATATATTTT	CATLRVGNTIYF
TRBV2	NA	TRBJ1-1	NA	TGTGCCAGACCAGGGGTATCCACTGAAGCTTTCTTT	CARPGVSTEAFF
TRBV19	NA	TRBJ2-7	TRBD1	TGTGCCAGTACCCCGGACAGGGGGAACGAGCAGTACTTC	CASTPDRGNEQYF
TRBV6-1	NA	TRBJ1-5	NA	TGTGCCAGCAGTGAGCCCGGGGGGAGGGGGTTCAATCAGCCCCAGCATTTT	CASSEPGGRGFNQPQHF
TRBV18	NA	TRBJ2-3	TRBD1	TGTGCCAGCTCACCAGGGACAGGGCACATAAGCACAGATACGCAGTATTTT	CASSPGTGHISTDTQYF
TRBV19	NA	TRBJ2-3	TRBD2	TGTGCCAGTAGTAGGGCCCCACTAGCGGCAAGCACAGATACGCAGTATTTT	CASSRAPLAASTDTQYF
TRBV5-4	once	TRBJ1-1	NA	TGTGCCAGCAGCCAGATGGGGGCCAAGAACACTGAAGCTTTCTTT	CASSQMGAKNTEAFF
TRBV30	NA	TRBJ1-4	NA	TGTGCCTCGGAGGGCCTGAGGAGGAAAAAACTGTTTTTT	CASEGLRRKKLFF
TRBV25-1	NA	TRBJ2-7	TRBD1	TGTGCCAGCAGTGAACCGGGGACAGGGTATCCCTACGAGCAGTACTTC	CASSEPGTGYPYEQYF
TRBV4-3	NA	TRBJ2-2	NA	TGCGCCAGCAGCCAAGTACTTCACAACACCGGGGAGCTGTTTTTT	CASSQVLHNTGELFF
TRBV25-1	once	TRBJ1-5	NA	TGTGCCAGCAGCAATCCAAGGGCAGGGCCCGAGCATTTT	CASSNPRAGPEHF
TRBV2	NA	TRBJ2-2	NA	TGTGCCAGCAGTGTGCGGGACCCCGCGAACACCGGGGAGCTGTTTTTT	CASSVRDPANTGELFF
TRBV29-1	NA	TRBJ1-2	TRBD1	TGCAGCGCCGACAATACCGGGACAGGAGGCTGTGGCTACACCTTC	CSADNTGTGGCGYTF
TRBV4-2	NA	TRBJ2-1	TRBD2	TGTGCCAGCAGCCAAGATGGAGCGGGAGTCTACAATGAGCAGTTCTTC	CASSQDGAGVYNEQFF
TRBV30	NA	TRBJ1-3	NA	TGTGCCTGGAGCACGGACAGCCCTCTCTCTGGAAACACCATATATTTT	CAWSTDSPLSGNTIYF
TRBV4-2	few	TRBJ2-7	NA	TGTGCCAGCAGCCAAGAACGTCCTCAGGGGCGGTCCTACGAGCAGTACTTC	CASSQERPQGRSYEQYF
TRBV7-9	once	TRBJ2-7	TRBD2	TGTGCCAGCAGCCCAGCGGGAGGGCCCTCCTACGAGCAGTACTTC	CASSPAGGPSYEQYF
TRBV4-1	few	TRBJ2-2	TRBD2	TGCGCCAGCAGCCAAGTGCAGCGGGGAAACACCGGGGAGCTGTTTTTT	CASSQVQRGNTGELFF
TRBV19	NA	TRBJ1-5	NA	TGTGCCAGTGGCAGGGGAAACCCTCAGCCCCAGCATTTT	CASGRGNPQPQHF